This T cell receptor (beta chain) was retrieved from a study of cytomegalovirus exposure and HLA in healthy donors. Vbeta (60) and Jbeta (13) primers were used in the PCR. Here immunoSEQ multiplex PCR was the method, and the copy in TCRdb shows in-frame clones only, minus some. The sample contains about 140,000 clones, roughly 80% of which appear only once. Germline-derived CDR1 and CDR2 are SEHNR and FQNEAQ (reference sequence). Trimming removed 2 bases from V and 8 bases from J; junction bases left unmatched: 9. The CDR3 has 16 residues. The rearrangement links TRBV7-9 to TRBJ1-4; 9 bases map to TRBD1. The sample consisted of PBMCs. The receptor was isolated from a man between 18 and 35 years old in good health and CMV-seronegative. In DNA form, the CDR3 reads TGTGCCAGCAGCTTACCCAGACAGGGGGGAAGGGAAAAACTGTTTTTT. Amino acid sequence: CASSLPRQGGREKLFF.